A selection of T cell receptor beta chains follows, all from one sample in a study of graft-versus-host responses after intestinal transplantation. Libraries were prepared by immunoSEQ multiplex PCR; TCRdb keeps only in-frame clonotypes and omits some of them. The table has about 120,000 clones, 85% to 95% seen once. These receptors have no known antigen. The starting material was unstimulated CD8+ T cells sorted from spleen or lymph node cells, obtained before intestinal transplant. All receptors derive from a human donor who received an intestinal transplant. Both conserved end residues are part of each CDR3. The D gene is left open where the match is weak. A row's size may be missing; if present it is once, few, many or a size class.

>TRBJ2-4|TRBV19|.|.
CASSRSFGDIQYF
TGTGCCAGTAGTAGGTCTTTTGGGGACATTCAGTACTTC
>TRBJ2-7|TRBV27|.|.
CASSPPPKVIRTYEQYF
TGTGCCAGCAGTCCTCCCCCGAAGGTTATTCGTACGTACGAGCAGTACTTC
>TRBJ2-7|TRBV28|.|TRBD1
CASARTGSDEQYF
TGTGCCAGCGCCCGGACAGGTTCGGACGAGCAGTACTTC
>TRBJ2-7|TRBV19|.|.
CASSIPQSYEQYF
TGTGCCAGTAGTATTCCACAGTCCTACGAGCAGTACTTC
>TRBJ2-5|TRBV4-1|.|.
CASSQERASSQETQYF
TGCGCCAGCAGCCAAGAAAGGGCGAGCTCCCAAGAGACCCAGTACTTC
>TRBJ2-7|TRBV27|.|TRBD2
CASNGGGYEQYF
TGTGCCAGCAATGGGGGGGGATACGAGCAGTACTTC
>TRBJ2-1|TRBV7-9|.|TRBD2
CASSLRSGRFRNEQFF
TGTGCCAGCAGCTTACGTAGCGGGAGATTCCGGAATGAGCAGTTCTTC
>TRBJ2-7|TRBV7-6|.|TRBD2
CASSSRGTSGDTYEQYF
TGTGCCAGCAGCTCGAGGGGGACTAGCGGAGACACCTACGAGCAGTACTTC
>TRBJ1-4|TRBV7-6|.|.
CASSPRDTGSEKLFF
TGTGCCAGCAGCCCCAGGGACACCGGTTCTGAAAAACTGTTTTTT
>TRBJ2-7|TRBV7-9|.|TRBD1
CASSIDREPSYEQYF
TGTGCCAGCAGTATAGACAGGGAACCATCCTACGAGCAGTACTTC
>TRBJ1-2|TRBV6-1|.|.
CASSGAEWGGYTF
TGTGCCAGCAGTGGAGCAGAGTGGGGGGGCTACACCTTC
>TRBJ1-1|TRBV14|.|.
CASSQDPGLRGIDVAFF
TGTGCCAGCAGCCAAGATCCAGGATTAAGGGGAATAGATGTAGCTTTCTTT
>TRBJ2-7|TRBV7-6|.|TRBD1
CASSGTGQSYEQYF
TGTGCCAGCAGCGGGACGGGACAGTCCTACGAGCAGTACTTC
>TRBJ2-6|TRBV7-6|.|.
CASSFSGPKGANVLTF
TGTGCCAGCAGCTTTTCAGGGCCGAAGGGGGCCAACGTCCTGACTTTC
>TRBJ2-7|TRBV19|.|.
CASSMGTGSYEQYF
TGTGCCAGTAGTATGGGGACTGGGAGCTACGAGCAGTACTTC
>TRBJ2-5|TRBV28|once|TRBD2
CASSAGTSGKETQYF
TGTGCCAGCAGTGCAGGGACTAGCGGGAAAGAGACCCAGTACTTC
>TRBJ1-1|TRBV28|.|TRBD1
CASSLTGVPSTEAFF
TGTGCCAGCAGTTTGACAGGGGTTCCGAGCACTGAAGCTTTCTTT
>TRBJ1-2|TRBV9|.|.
CASSALNYGYTF
TGTGCCAGCAGCGCTTTAAACTATGGCTACACCTTC
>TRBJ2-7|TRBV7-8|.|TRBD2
CASSPHSGRAPYEQYF
TGTGCCAGCAGCCCCCATAGCGGGAGGGCCCCCTACGAGCAGTACTTC
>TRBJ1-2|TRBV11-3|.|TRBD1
CASSSSGQGVDYGYTF
TGTGCCAGCAGCTCTTCGGGACAGGGGGTTGACTATGGCTACACCTTC
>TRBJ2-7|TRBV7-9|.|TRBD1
CASSSSYPDRGSSSYEQYF
TGTGCCAGCAGCTCCTCATATCCGGACAGGGGTTCGAGCTCCTACGAGCAGTACTTC
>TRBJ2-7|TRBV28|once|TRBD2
CASSTGTSGSWVSYEQYF
TGTGCCAGCAGCACCGGGACTAGCGGGAGTTGGGTCTCCTACGAGCAGTACTTC
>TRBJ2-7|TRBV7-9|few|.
CASSLGWENYEQYF
TGTGCCAGCAGCTTAGGGTGGGAGAACTACGAGCAGTACTTC
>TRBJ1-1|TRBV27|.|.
CASSVTENTEAFF
TGTGCCAGCAGTGTGACGGAGAACACTGAAGCTTTCTTT
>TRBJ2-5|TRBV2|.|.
CASEGSAQETQYF
TGTGCCAGCGAGGGCAGTGCTCAAGAGACCCAGTACTTC
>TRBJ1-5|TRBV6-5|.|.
CASSSGGGRNQPQHF
TGTGCCAGCTCCTCCGGGGGAGGGCGCAATCAGCCCCAGCATTTT
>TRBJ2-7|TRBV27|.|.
CASSLTMVYEQYF
TGTGCCAGCAGCCTAACCATGGTTTACGAGCAGTACTTC
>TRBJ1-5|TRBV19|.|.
CASSILRGGYSNQPQHF
TGTGCCAGTAGTATCTTAAGGGGGGGGTACAGCAATCAGCCCCAGCATTTT
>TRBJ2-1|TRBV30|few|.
CAWSVWDRRNEQFF
TGTGCCTGGAGTGTTTGGGACCGGCGGAATGAGCAGTTCTTC
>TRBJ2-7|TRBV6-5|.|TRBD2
CASSYGTSGYEQYF
TGTGCCAGCAGTTACGGGACTAGCGGTTACGAGCAGTACTTC
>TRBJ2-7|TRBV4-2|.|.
CASSRARTDSYEQYF
TGTGCCAGCAGCCGGGCCAGGACAGACTCCTACGAGCAGTACTTC
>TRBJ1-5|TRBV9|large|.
CASSVGGNSNQPQHF
TGTGCCAGCAGCGTAGGAGGGAATAGCAATCAGCCCCAGCATTTT